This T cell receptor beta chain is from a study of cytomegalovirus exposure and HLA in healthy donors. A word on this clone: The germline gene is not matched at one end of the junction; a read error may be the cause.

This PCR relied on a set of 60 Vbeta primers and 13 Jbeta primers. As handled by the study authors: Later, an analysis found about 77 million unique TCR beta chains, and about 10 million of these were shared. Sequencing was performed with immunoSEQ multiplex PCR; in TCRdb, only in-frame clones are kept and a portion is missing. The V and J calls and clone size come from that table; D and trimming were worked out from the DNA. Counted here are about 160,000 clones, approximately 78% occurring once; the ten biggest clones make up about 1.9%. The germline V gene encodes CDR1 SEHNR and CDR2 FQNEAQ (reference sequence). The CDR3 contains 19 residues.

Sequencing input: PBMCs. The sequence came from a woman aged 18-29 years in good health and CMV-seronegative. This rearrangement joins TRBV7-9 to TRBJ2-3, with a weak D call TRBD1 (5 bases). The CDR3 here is CASRLAPTTRGGAGDTQYF. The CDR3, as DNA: TGTGCCAGCAGGTTAGCCCCAACCACGCGAGGTGGGGCCGGAGATACGCAGTATTTT.